The present TCR beta chain was sequenced within a study of cytomegalovirus exposure and HLA in healthy donors. Vbeta (60) and Jbeta (13) primers were used in the PCR. The method was immunoSEQ multiplex PCR; TCRdb's version includes in-frame clones alone and lacks a portion of them. The sample carries approximately 170,000 clones, roughly 79% recorded once. Trimming at V came to 0 bases and at J to 6 bases, leaving 0 bases not matched to a gene. This CDR3 has 15 residues. Germline loops: CDR1 SGHRS, CDR2 YFSETQ. Regarding the study as a whole: With later analysis, a missense DCLRE1C variant became linked to TCR beta V- and J-gene trimming. As immune exposure information, only CMV serostatus was available. In a later analysis, several top co-occurrence clusters appeared linked to parvovirus B19, influenza, CMV and Epstein-Barr virus.

A word on this clone: Its antigen is undetermined.

This TCR was recovered from a woman in her 30s in good health and CMV-seropositive. The sequenced material came from PBMCs. The V call is TRBV5-1, the J call TRBJ2-2; 12 nucleotides agree with TRBD1. The CDR3 region is CASSLGDRGPGELFF. CDR3 sequence (DNA): TGCGCCAGCAGCTTGGGGGACAGGGGGCCCGGGGAGCTGTTTTTT.